The 12 T cell receptor beta chains below were found in one sample sequenced in a study of cytomegalovirus exposure and HLA in healthy donors. 13 Jbeta primers and 60 Vbeta primers were used for the PCR. Clones were read by immunoSEQ multiplex PCR, and TCRdb kept only the in-frame ones, dropping some. The sample has around 120,000 clones, about 80% seen once; the top ten hold approximately 2.5%. Sequencing was performed on PBMCs. These receptors originate from a woman in her 40s in good health and CMV-seropositive.

V and J are TRBV7-9 and TRBJ2-5; TRBD2 agrees at 15 bases. The end of the DNA fits TRBJ2-7 better, so the J call may be wrong. The CDR3 contains 17 residues. CDR1 is SEHNR, CDR2 FQNEAQ, per germline (reference sequence). As DNA, the CDR3 is TGTGCCAGCAGCTTAGTGTTAGGACTAGCGGGAGGGCCCGAGCAGTACTTC. This gives the protein CASSLVLGLAGGPEQYF.

The chain has TRBV15 and TRBJ1-2; a possible D gene is TRBD1 (6 bases). This CDR3 is 15 amino acids long. CDR1 LNHNV and CDR2 YYDKDF come from the germline V gene (reference sequence). The V gene lost 1 base and the J gene lost 4 bases, with 13 bases spanning the gap. CDR3 sequence reads: CATSRGRQDSYGYTF. The CDR3 nucleotides read TGTGCCACCAGCAGAGGTAGACAGGATAGCTATGGCTACACCTTC. Together with reference TRBV15 and TRBJ1-2, the CDR3 gives the full variable domain: DAMVIQNPRYQVTQFGKPVTLSCSQTLNHNVMYWYQQKSSQAPKLLFHYYDKDFNNEADTPDNFQSRRPNTSFCFLDIRSPGLGDTAMYLCATSRGRQDSYGYTFGSGTRLTVV.

This rearrangement joins TRBV19 to TRBJ2-1; possibly TRBD2 for D (5 bases). Germline V gene data show CDR1 as LNHDA and CDR2 as SQIVND (reference sequence). The CDR3 is made up of 14 amino acids. Trimming took off 0 bases at V and 3 bases at J, with 6 bases between the two ends. CDR3 in DNA: TGTGCCAGTAGTATAGATAGCGACTACAATGAGCAGTTCTTC. Residues: CASSIDSDYNEQFF.

The chain is built from TRBV10-3 and TRBJ2-3, with 9 bases that match TRBD2. CDR3 length equals 14 residues. V lost 6 bases, J lost 5 bases, and 6 bases stayed unmatched. The germline CDR1 and CDR2 sequences are ENHRY and SYGVKD. CDR3 sequence (DNA): TGTGCCATCAGGGCTAGCGGGAAAGGAGATACGCAGTATTTT. Protein product: CAIRASGKGDTQYF.

V is TRBV5-6 and J is TRBJ1-6; D might be TRBD1 (6 bases). The germline V gene has CDR1 SGHDT and CDR2 YYEEEE. The V and J ends lost 4 bases and 10 bases respectively, with 18 bases between them. The CDR3 sequence is 15 residues long. The CDR3 DNA follows: TGTGCCAGCAGCCGGACGGACAGATGGGAATCACCCCTCCACTTT. This translates into CASSRTDRWESPLHF.

J is TRBJ2-7 and V is TRBV21-1; TRBD2 is the table's D call, not checked against the DNA. TRBV21-1 is reported as a pseudogene. The CDR3 spans 15 residues. The CDR3: CASSKVGGDAYEQYF. CDR3 DNA sequence: TGTGCCAGCAGCAAAGTAGGGGGGGATGCCTACGAGCAGTACTTC.

The chain combines TRBV2 with TRBJ2-5; possible D gene TRBD1, 6 bases. The germline V and J ends were trimmed by 8 bases and 4 bases, with 11 bases remaining between them. This CDR3 has 12 amino acids. CDR1 SNHLY and CDR2 FYNNEI come from the germline V gene. CDR3 nucleotides: TGTGCCAGCCGGACAGCCCGAGAGACCCAGTACTTC. Residues: CASRTARETQYF.

Notes on this clone: The same CDR3 also results from other DNA sequences found in this sample. The CDR3 region has the DNA TGTGCCAGCAGCCCCGAGCCCGTGGGAGTCCAGCATTTT. It specifies CASSPEPVGVQHF. V and J are TRBV7-2 and TRBJ1-5; the D is unclear. The CDR3 contains 13 residues. Germline values: CDR1 SGHTA, CDR2 FQGNSA. Trimming shortened V by 5 bases and J by 12 bases, and 17 bases separated the two germline ends.

V usage is TRBV5-1 and J usage is TRBJ1-6; D unclear. This CDR3 contains 14 residues. The germline V and J ends were trimmed by 0 bases and 8 bases, with 9 bases remaining between them. Germline-derived CDR1 and CDR2 are SGHRS and YFSETQ. The CDR3 DNA reads TGCGCCAGCAGCTTGGGTAGGAGGGATTCACCCCTCCACTTT. Translation gives CASSLGRRDSPLHF.

The chain combines TRBV5-1 with TRBJ2-2; 7 bases map to TRBD2. Trimming at V came to 4 bases and at J to 6 bases, leaving 3 bases not matched to a gene. The CDR3 sequence is 13 residues long. Germline assignment: CDR1 SGHRS and CDR2 YFSETQ. CDR3 loop: CASSSGVSGELFF. CDR3 DNA sequence: TGCGCCAGCAGCAGCGGGGTGTCCGGGGAGCTGTTTTTT.

The chain has TRBV29-1 and TRBJ1-2; D is perhaps TRBD1 (5 bases). Between the trimmed V and J ends, which lost 6 bases and 4 bases, there was a span of 24 bases. The CDR3 is 16 residues long. Germline V gene lookup returns CDR1 SQVTM and CDR2 ANQGSEA. CDR3 coding DNA: TGCAGCGTCGACCATGCCCCTGCCAGGGCCACCTATGGCTACACCTTC. It codes for CSVDHAPARATYGYTF.

The gene calls are TRBV7-3 and TRBJ2-5; 7 nucleotides match TRBD1. The J call may be faulty, since TRBJ2-7 better matches the DNA end. The CDR3 consists of 15 residues. CDR1 is SGHTA and CDR2 is FQGTGA in the germline V gene. DNA for the CDR3: TGTGCCAGCAGCTACGGGGACAGCAGCTCCTACGAGCAGTACTTC. It translates to CASSYGDSSSYEQYF.